The T cell receptor (beta chain) described here comes from a study of CD8 T cells in Susac syndrome (dated by TCRdb to the late 2010s). Context from the whole study: Of the Susac syndrome patients who were sequenced, 5 or 6 had clinically active disease and about 8 were in clinical remission. At the time of blood withdrawal, Susac syndrome patients were either therapy-naive, taking corticosteroids (with some also receiving IVIg), or on IVIg alone. Repertoire sequencing was used to test whether CD8+ T cell activation and differentiation in Susac syndrome was antigen driven.

There are 13 amino acids in the CDR3, from cysteine to phenylalanine inclusive. The read is trimmed to its CDR3 DNA, 39 bases read in frame from base 1. The germline V gene encodes CDR1 SQVTM and CDR2 ANQGSEA. Trimming removed 6 bases from V and 3 bases from J, leaving 14 bases between the germline ends. What the authors observed across the whole study: In the CD4+ T cell repertoire of Susac syndrome patients, clonal expansion was not detected. The number of individuals in the TCR sequencing and HLA analysis was acknowledged as relatively small.

Peripheral blood CD8+ and CD4+ T cells from healthy donors, Susac syndrome patients and multiple sclerosis patients were profiled using high-throughput TCR beta sequencing. The Susac syndrome patients fulfilled recently defined diagnostic criteria for definite or probable disease. Bulk CD8+ and CD4+ T cells were purified magnetically by negative isolation, whereas CD8+ TEMRA cells were enriched by FACS. Blood was drawn into EDTA tubes, processed within 24 hours, and PBMCs were isolated by density gradient centrifugation. PBMCs destined for TCR sequencing were cryopreserved in liquid nitrogen and later thawed in a 37 °C water bath. Purity of sorted or isolated CD4+, CD8+ and CD8+ TEMRA cells was at least 90%. As for this clonotype: Which antigen it targets is not known. No base quality values were provided; no much bigger clone lies one nucleotide off.

RNA was extracted using the RNeasy kit, and roughly 0.5 to 1 ug of the RNA was reverse transcribed with random hexamers. TCR beta CDR3 regions were amplified with the immunoSEQ multiplex PCR assay covering 54 Vbeta and 13 Jbeta segments. Bias from PCR amplification was corrected by using a synthetic template baseline for primer optimization and for computational correction. For the original study's pipeline: Reads were annotated to V, D and J genes according to IMGT and were analyzed with immunoSEQ Analyzer, with only productive sequences retained. To calculate clonality, Shannon entropy was normalized by log2 of the number of productive unique sequences and then subtracted from one. For each patient and control, public and private clones were evaluated within the 100 most prevalent clones. A clone was defined as Susac-specific if it was absent from the healthy and MS cohorts, from about a thousand published viral clones and from other ImmuneACCESS disease sequences. TCRdb took the public reads, trimmed them with fastp at Q25, ran MiXCR for clone calling and kept in-frame beta chains. Rows with one shared CDR3 protein collapse into an entry with the most common genes and DNA. TCRdb's processing, not the study's, gives the V and J calls here. Within this sample are about 150,000 distinct CDR3 sequences, with 90% to 96% of them counted one time only. The ten largest clones add up to about 0.08% of the sample.

The chain joins TRBV29-1 to TRBJ1-1, and possibly TRBD1, on 6 matching bases. The source material was CD4+ T cells from PBMCs. The receptor's source is a human donor with Susac syndrome. The CDR3 has the sequence CSVGTRADTEAFF. At the DNA level, the sequence is TGCAGCGTAGGGACAAGGGCGGACACTGAAGCTTTCTTT. With all but the CDR3 taken from the reference TRBV29-1 and TRBJ1-1 genes, the full variable domain is: SAVISQKPSRDICQRGTSLTIQCQVDSQVTMMFWYRQQPGQSLTLIATANQGSEATYESGFVIDKFPISRPNLTFSTLTVSNMSPEDSSIYLCSVGTRADTEAFFGQGTRLTVV.